The sequence of this T cell receptor (beta chain) was determined in a study of blood T cells in healthy people across ages. CDR1 is KGHSH, CDR2 LQKENI, per germline. The V end was cut by 3 bases, the J end by 0 bases, with 16 bases between. The CDR3 is 17 amino acids. Using a J-beta primer mix together with a sample-barcoded 5' primer, a second PCR was run for roughly 6 to 12 cycles. TCRdb passed the 5' RACE reads through MiXCR, listing each CDR3 protein once. The table shows 1.5 million to 2 million distinct CDR3 sequences, with roughly 32% occurring only once. The sequenced material came from blood. The source of this sequence is a woman in her twenties or thirties in good health. The rearrangement joins TRBV18 to TRBJ2-3; D unresolved. CDR3 sequence: CASSPGLNETSTDTQYF. CDR3 in DNA: TGTGCCAGCTCACCGGGCCTGAACGAGACTAGCACAGATACGCAGTATTTT.